Reported below is one TCR beta chain. No cognate antigen has been identified for it. No much larger clonotype is one base removed from it; base qualities were not supplied. The donors were roughly 39 Caucasian individuals from Russia, aged 6 to 90 years, who were systemically healthy. Each donor gave around 9.9 milliliters of peripheral blood, collected into EDTA-treated Vacutainer tubes. Ficoll-Paque density-gradient centrifugation was used to isolate PBMCs, with at least 6 million obtained per sample. Trizol reagent was used to extract total RNA from the PBMCs, yielding at least 6 micrograms per sample. Naive CD45RAhigh/CD27high T cell percentages were measured by flow cytometry on a PBMC aliquot from every donor. This sample stems from a study of blood T cells in healthy people across ages (dated by TCRdb to 2013 to 2016). Turning to the overall study: In model experiments, template switching captured about one uniquely barcoded TCR beta cDNA molecule for every two T cells. The study measured age-related changes in TCR beta repertoire diversity using deep sequencing normalized with unique cDNA molecular identifiers. The donors were divided into four age groups: young (average approximately 16 years), middle-aged (about 39), aged (roughly 66) and long-lived (82). For two donors (one aged 18 to 30 and one aged 80 or older), the study analyzed two additional independent replicas of 1 million unique cDNA reads from the same blood draw.

The method behind the library was 5' RACE. The run used an Illumina HiSeq 2500. The second PCR ran for roughly 7 to 11 cycles and used a J-beta primer mix along with a sample-barcoded 5' primer. A template-switch 5' adaptor carrying 12 random nucleotides introduced a unique molecular identifier onto each TCR beta cDNA molecule. Each sample yielded at least 2.5 million CDR3-containing paired-end reads. First-strand cDNA was synthesized from all RNA with the Mint cDNA synthesis kit, primed by a TRBC-specific oligonucleotide. After uracil-DNA glycosylase treatment, a first 18-cycle PCR used universal primers M1SS and BC2_uni_R on all cDNA. As for the original processing: For normalization, 1 million high-quality reads were randomly selected from each sample, with every read carrying a distinct molecular identifier. Instead of being binned into consensus sequences, reads that shared molecular identifiers were thrown out. MiTCR, set to a Q25 quality threshold and the strictest error-elimination algorithm, was used for CDR3 identification, clonotype clustering and error correction. A nonparametric unseen species model with Euler transformation was used to estimate lower-bound total TCR beta diversity. The public reads were run again by TCRdb, first through fastp at Q25 and then through MiXCR, and only productive beta chains were kept. Rows with one shared CDR3 protein collapse into an entry with the most common genes and DNA. The V and J calls were determined by TCRdb, not by the authors. The sample yields about 930,000 distinct CDR3 sequences; roughly 28% were counted once. The top ten constitute around 9.6% of the sample.

The junction shows trimming of 6 bases on V and 7 bases on J, and the gene matches do not reach 5 bases of it. CDR1 ENHRY and CDR2 SYGVKD are derived from the germline V gene. Counted from cysteine to phenylalanine, this CDR3 has 13 amino acids. Just CDR3 DNA is preserved here, 39 bases in frame from base 1. General findings and caveats noted by the study authors: Compared with the aged group, the long-lived group had more naive CD4+ T cells, fewer expanded clones and increased TCR diversity, suggesting age selection. Donor CMV infection status was unknown, potentially confounding age-related changes in expanded clonotypes. Because profiling used bulk unsorted PBMCs, naive and antigen-experienced compartments could not be compared conclusively. The percentage of naive T cells measured by flow cytometry correlated strongly with observed TCR beta diversity. Estimates of total diversity from one million sequenced T cells were regarded as lower bounds and underestimates. Observed TCR beta diversity per million T cells fell roughly linearly with age, and a significant reduction was already apparent by age approximately 40.

The sample was also reused in another study, on T cells of mothers and their children. From that second study: The donors were nine systemically healthy Caucasian individuals, made up of three mothers and their six children. cDNA synthesis used all of the extracted RNA, with approximately 1.4 ug of RNA in each 15 ul reaction. Sample barcodes and 2-4 random nucleotides were added via the M1S primer in the second PCR. More than 9 million TCR beta CDR3 reads were obtained from each mother, and about 3 million reads were obtained from each child. Thymic selection similarly shapes TCR recombination output in related and unrelated pairs, with minor effect from inherited differences. Normalized repertoire overlap in related mother-child pairs was always slightly higher than in unrelated mother-child pairs, but the difference was never significant. Persistent microchimeric T cell clones were not detected, at a sensitivity of approximately 98 clones per million clonotypes. Deep NGS was used in the study to compare the TCR beta repertoires of mothers and children and to look for features that separate related mother-child pairs from unrelated individuals. The mean age was 40 +/- 4 years for the mothers and approximately 11 +/- 4 years for the children. Libraries were sequenced on Illumina HiSeq 2000 with 100+100 nt paired-end reads after adapter ligation with NEBNext reagents. To prevent cross-contamination, the mother and child libraries were prepared a month apart and were sequenced in separate runs. For each donor, between roughly 500,000 and 2,200,000 distinct TCR beta clonotypes were identified. Naive TCR beta clonotypes were estimated from low-frequency clonotypes matched to each donor's FACS-determined naive share, without sorting.

The receptor comes from a woman aged 40 to 49 in good health. Recombination connected TRBV10-3 to TRBJ2-1; a stretch of 8 junction bases matches TRBD1. Sequencing was carried out using blood. The DNA sequence reads TGTGCCATCAGGGACAGGGAGATAAATGAGCAGTTCTTC. It encodes CAIRDREINEQFF.